The sequence of this T cell receptor (beta chain) was determined in a study of blood T cells in healthy people across ages. Trimming shortened V by 4 bases and J by 8 bases, and 20 bases separated the two germline ends. The CDR3 has 15 residues. Germline assignment: CDR1 LGHNA and CDR2 YNFKEQ. Combining a sample-barcoded 5' primer with a J-beta primer mix, a second PCR ran for 7 to 11 cycles. Every single cDNA molecule received a tag from a template-switch adaptor with 12 random nucleotides. Each CDR3 protein gets one entry after TCRdb re-called the 5' RACE reads with MiXCR. The sample includes hundreds of thousands of distinct CDR3 sequences, 58% of them seen just once. Those donating, healthy Caucasian individuals from Russia, were aged roughly 6 to 90. Every sample yielded at least 6.5 million isolated PBMCs. Each sample yielded at least 5.5 micrograms of PBMC total RNA.

The chain recombines TRBV4-2 with TRBJ1-2; D not certain. The sequence was collected from a man between 25 and 39 years old in good health. Sample: blood. In DNA form, the CDR3 reads TGTGCCAGCAGCCCACGGCAAGCACAGCGTGAGGGCTACACCTTC. Encoded protein: CASSPRQAQREGYTF.